Following are 25 T cell receptor beta chains from one sample sequenced in a study of T cell responses to AZD1222 COVID-19 vaccine (dated by TCRdb to about 2021). This specimen's time point label, per the study, means: baseline before first vaccination. Libraries were prepared through the immunoSEQ multiplex PCR assay. This is the immuneACCESS table as TCRdb keeps it, with only in-frame sequences that have V and J called. A part of the clones is gone; compared with another copy, unresolved V genes explain less than half, and the rest is unexplained. This sample lists about 140,000 clones; roughly 90% were detected once. The biggest ten clones account for under 3.5% of the sample. The source material was peripheral blood, sampled on day 0 of AZD1222 vaccination. The receptors were gathered from an adult in good health.

The chain links TRBV11-2 to TRBJ1-3; no clear D gene. Germline CDR1 is SGHAT and CDR2 is FQNNGV. The ends were cut back, 2 bases at V and 4 bases at J, with 6 bases in the middle. This CDR3 region has 13 residues. The CDR3 DNA reads TGTGCCAGCAGCTTAAGTGGGGGAAACACCATATATTTT. Translated: CASSLSGGNTIYF. Full variable domain (missing parts from reference TRBV11-2 and TRBJ1-3): EAGVAQSPRYKIIEKRQSVAFWCNPISGHATLYWYQQILGQGPKLLIQFQNNGVVDDSQLPKDRFSAERLKGVDSTLKIQPAKLEDSAVYLCASSLSGGNTIYFGEGSWLTVV.

This clone was recorded once. The chain is built from TRBV4-1 and TRBJ1-3; a possible D gene is TRBD1 (5 bases). This CDR3 is built from 15 residues. V was trimmed by 0 bases and J by 7 bases, leaving 13 bases between them. Germline V CDR1 and CDR2: MGHRA, YSYEKL. The CDR3 loop is CASSQEHAGRNTIYF. In DNA form, the CDR3 reads TGCGCCAGCAGCCAAGAGCATGCGGGGCGGAACACCATATATTTT.

The CDR3 nucleotides read TGTGCCAGCAGCCAAGATAAGCGACAGAGCATTGAAGCTTTCTTT. This sequence encodes CASSQDKRQSIEAFF. The chain joins TRBV4-2 to TRBJ1-1; D perhaps matches TRBD1 (5 bases). In germline, CDR1 is LGHNA, CDR2 YNFKEQ. This CDR3 is built from 15 residues. V was cut by 0 bases and J by 7 bases, with 15 bases left in between.

The gene calls are TRBV3-1 (or the pseudogene TRBV3-2) and TRBJ2-7, with D unresolved. The CDR3 consists of 16 residues. Germline assignment: CDR1 LGHDT and CDR2 YNNKEL (reference sequence). V lost 4 bases and J 0 bases, leaving 16 bases between the germline ends. The CDR3 reads CASSLHGGALSYEQYF. DNA of the CDR3: TGTGCCAGCAGCCTCCATGGCGGCGCCCTCTCCTACGAGCAGTACTTC.

As concerns this clone: One end of the junction does not line up with germline, which may come from a read error. The V and J genes are TRBV28 and TRBJ2-5; either TRBD1 or TRBD2 may supply D (5 bases each). The germline V gene has CDR1 MDHEN and CDR2 SYDVKM. This CDR3 is built from 17 residues. The CDR3 spells CASSPTPGQRDHETQYF. For the CDR3, the DNA is TGTGCCAGCAGTCCCACCCCCGGACAAAGGGACCATGAGACCCAGTACTTC. Based on the CDR3 plus reference TRBV28 and TRBJ2-5, the full variable domain is DVKVTQSSRYLVKRTGEKVFLECVQDMDHENMFWYRQDPGLGLRLIYFSYDVKMKEKGDIPEGYSVSREKKERFSLILESASTNQTSMYLCASSPTPGQRDHETQYFGPGTRLLVL.

This sequence joins TRBV24-1 and TRBJ2-3; 11 bases are shared with TRBD1. Germline CDR1 KGHDR, CDR2 SFDVKD. CDR3 length equals 15 residues. The trim removed 5 bases at V and 4 bases at J, leaving 4 bases unmatched. The CDR3 DNA follows: TGTGCCACCAGTGCCCCGGACAGGGGGCCAGATACGCAGTATTTT. Translated, it gives CATSAPDRGPDTQYF.

The CDR3 protein is CASRMERGTGNTIYF. Written as DNA, the CDR3 is TGTGCCAGCAGGATGGAGAGGGGAACTGGAAACACCATATATTTT. This chain uses TRBV7-9 with TRBJ1-3; possibly TRBD1 for D (5 bases). Germline CDR1 SEHNR, CDR2 FQNEAQ (reference sequence). Trimming removed 6 bases at V and 2 bases at J, with 14 bases between. The CDR3 totals 15 residues. Complete variable domain (other parts from reference TRBV7-9 and TRBJ1-3): DTGVSQNPRHKITKRGQNVTFRCDPISEHNRLYWYRQTLGQGPEFLTYFQNEAQLEKSRLLSDRFSAERPKGSFSTLEIQRTEQGDSAMYLCASRMERGTGNTIYFGEGSWLTVV.

This clone was detected a few times. An end of the junction differs from the germline gene, which may be a read error. The V and J genes are TRBV19 and TRBJ1-2; maybe TRBD1 (5 bases). This CDR3 contains 12 residues. Germline loops: CDR1 LNHDA, CDR2 SQIVND (reference sequence). CDR3 nucleotides: TGCGCAGCCGGGGGGAGGAGATATGGCTACACCTTC. It yields the protein CAAGGRRYGYTF.

This CDR3 reads CASNTVGDEQFF. The CDR3 DNA follows: TGTGCCAGCAATACCGTGGGCGATGAGCAGTTCTTC. The chain recombines TRBV12-3 or TRBV12-4 with TRBJ2-1; D is unresolved. This CDR3 is 12 amino acids long. Trimming stripped 7 bases from V and 8 bases from J, with 12 bases between.

The chain joins TRBV3-1 (or the pseudogene TRBV3-2) to TRBJ1-2, with D possibly TRBD1 on 5 matching bases. V lost 1 base and J 5 bases, leaving 26 bases between the germline ends. Germline CDR1 LGHDT, CDR2 YNNKEL (reference sequence). The CDR3 covers 19 residues. This chain's CDR3 is CASSQAGTSQNLGRYGYTF. In nucleotides, the CDR3 is TGTGCCAGCAGCCAAGCTGGGACCAGTCAGAACCTCGGAAGATATGGCTACACCTTC.

This chain connects TRBV5-5 to TRBJ1-4, with D unclear. V shed 0 bases and J shed 0 bases, with 6 bases lying between them. The CDR3 is made up of 15 amino acids. Looked up from germline, CDR1 is SGHKS and CDR2 is YYEKEE (reference sequence). The CDR3 sequence is CASSLAAATNEKLFF. The CDR3, as DNA: TGTGCCAGCAGCTTGGCAGCTGCAACTAATGAAAAACTGTTTTTT. The whole variable domain, filled in from reference TRBV5-5 and TRBJ1-4, reads DAGVTQSPTHLIKTRGQQVTLRCSPISGHKSVSWYQQVLGQGPQFIFQYYEKEERGRGNFPDRFSARQFPNYSSELNVNALLLGDSALYLCASSLAAATNEKLFFGSGTQLSVL.

V is TRBV4-1 and J is TRBJ2-7; 14 bases agree with TRBD2. The length of the CDR3 is 17 residues. Germline V lookup: CDR1 MGHRA, CDR2 YSYEKL. Trimming at V came to 2 bases and at J to 0 bases, leaving 3 bases not matched to a gene. The DNA of the CDR3 is TGCGCCAGCAGCCAATCCGGGACTAGCGGGAGCTCCTACGAGCAGTACTTC. Protein: CASSQSGTSGSSYEQYF.

This chain links TRBV19 with TRBJ1-5; the D is unclear. V lost 0 bases, J lost 1 base, and 7 bases lay in between. The CDR3 covers 15 residues. Looked up from germline, CDR1 is LNHDA and CDR2 is SQIVND (reference sequence). CDR3 nucleotide sequence: TGTGCCAGTAGTATAGAAAAACGGAGCAATCAGCCCCAGCATTTT. As protein: CASSIEKRSNQPQHF.

V gene TRBV6-2 or TRBV6-3 combines with J gene TRBJ1-1, with D unresolved. The germline V gene encodes CDR1 MNHEY and CDR2 SVGEGT. V shed 6 bases and J shed 6 bases, with 23 bases lying between them. CDR3 length: 16 amino acids. The CDR3 DNA reads TGTGCCAGCAGCAAATTCCGGATAGGAGGGTGGGCTGAAGCTTTCTTT. Translating gives CASSKFRIGGWAEAFF.

The V gene is TRBV6-4, the J gene TRBJ2-1, with D perhaps given as TRBD1 or TRBD2 (5 bases each). The germline V gene encodes CDR1 MRHNA and CDR2 SNTAGT. CDR3 length: 15 amino acids. V dropped 2 bases and J dropped 5 bases, with 13 bases sitting between them. DNA for the CDR3: TGTGCCAGCAGTGACGGGCAAAGGGGACACAATGAGCAGTTCTTC. This translates into CASSDGQRGHNEQFF.

The rearrangement links TRBV6-6 to TRBJ1-2; unclear D gene. This CDR3 region has 15 residues. Trimming stripped 2 bases from V and 1 base from J, with 11 bases between. Germline CDR1 is MNHNY and CDR2 is SVGAGI (reference sequence). The CDR3 sequence is CASSYIRKVNYGYTF. The CDR3 DNA is TGTGCCAGCAGTTACATCCGGAAGGTTAACTATGGCTACACCTTC.

The DNA for the CDR3 is TGTGCCAGCGTGGGAAACACCATATATTTT. Translating it yields CASVGNTIYF. The V call is TRBV2, the J call TRBJ1-3; no firm D call. The CDR3 totals 10 residues. Trimming shortened V by 8 bases and J by 4 bases, and 3 bases separated the two germline ends. CDR1 is SNHLY and CDR2 is FYNNEI in the germline V gene.

The chain is built from TRBV19 and TRBJ2-1; 9 nucleotides match TRBD2. In germline, CDR1 is LNHDA, CDR2 SQIVND (reference sequence). The V gene end was trimmed by 3 bases and the J gene end by 9 bases; junction bases not matched to a gene: 15. The CDR3 runs 17 residues. CDR3 amino acids: CASSIARIAGAGVEQFF. CDR3 sequence (DNA): TGTGCCAGTAGTATCGCTCGCATAGCGGGGGCGGGGGTTGAGCAGTTCTTC.

The rearrangement links TRBV6-5 to TRBJ2-2, with D possibly being TRBD2 (6 bases). The CDR3 sequence is 13 residues long. CDR1 and CDR2 from the germline V gene are MNHEY and SVGAGI. V dropped 6 bases and J dropped 6 bases, with 11 bases sitting between them. CDR3 amino acids: CASRREIAGELFF. The CDR3 DNA is TGTGCCAGCAGGCGGGAAATTGCCGGGGAGCTGTTTTTT.

The chain employs TRBV13 and TRBJ2-2; D remains unclear. Trimming stripped 6 bases from V and 7 bases from J, with 9 bases between. CDR1 and CDR2 from the germline V gene are PRHDT and FYEKMQ (reference sequence). The CDR3 totals 12 residues. Written as DNA, the CDR3 is TGTGCCAGCAGGTTCGACGGCGGGGAGCTGTTTTTT. Its translation: CASRFDGGELFF.

This chain joins TRBV28 and TRBJ1-2; 7 nucleotides agree with TRBD1. The V gene end was trimmed by 6 bases and the J gene end by 0 bases; junction bases not matched to a gene: 7. Per germline, CDR1 MDHEN and CDR2 SYDVKM. The CDR3 extends over 15 amino acids. The CDR3 is CASRPQGGANYGYTF. DNA of the CDR3: TGTGCCAGCAGGCCCCAGGGGGGGGCTAACTATGGCTACACCTTC.

The CDR3 sequence is CASSLEYGRNQPQHF. CDR3 nucleotides: TGTGCCAGCAGCTTGGAATATGGGAGAAATCAGCCCCAGCATTTT. The rearrangement joins TRBV5-6 to TRBJ1-5; D call uncertain. The CDR3 covers 15 residues. Trimming took 0 bases from V and 4 from J, leaving 11 bases between them. The germline gives CDR1 SGHDT, CDR2 YYEEEE.

This chain joins TRBV7-9 and TRBJ1-2; TRBD1 aligns across 7 bases. After removal of 5 bases from V and 6 bases from J, the junction contained 9 bases not matched to a gene. CDR1 is SEHNR and CDR2 is FQNEAQ in the germline V gene (reference sequence). CDR3 length: 14 residues. Written as DNA, the CDR3 is TGTGCCAGCAGCCCCCAGGGGGGGTACGATGGCTACACCTTC. It encodes CASSPQGGYDGYTF. Together with reference TRBV7-9 and TRBJ1-2, the CDR3 gives the full variable domain: DTGVSQNPRHKITKRGQNVTFRCDPISEHNRLYWYRQTLGQGPEFLTYFQNEAQLEKSRLLSDRFSAERPKGSFSTLEIQRTEQGDSAMYLCASSPQGGYDGYTFGSGTRLTVV.

This chain uses TRBV5-1 with TRBJ2-1; 8 bases are shared with TRBD1. The junction had 10 bases not matched to a gene; V was cut back by 0 bases and J by 5 bases. Germline V gene sequence: CDR1 SGHRS, CDR2 YFSETQ. The CDR3 loop spans 17 amino acids. The CDR3 loop is CASSLESRDRRHNEQFF. CDR3 sequence (DNA): TGCGCCAGCAGCTTGGAGTCCCGGGACAGGCGGCACAATGAGCAGTTCTTC.

This clone was seen only once. V usage is TRBV7-9 and J usage is TRBJ2-7; 7 bases fit TRBD1. Losses at the gene ends were 4 bases for V and 2 bases for J; bases not matched to a gene: 5. CDR1 and CDR2 from the germline V gene are SEHNR and FQNEAQ (reference sequence). The CDR3 length is 14 residues. The CDR3 sequence is CASSSTGTPYEQYF. Here the CDR3 DNA reads TGTGCCAGCAGCTCGACAGGGACCCCCTACGAGCAGTACTTC.